The clone carrying this T cell receptor beta chain was counted ten times or more. Its antigen remains unknown. The record originates from a study of T-cell reconstitution after alpha-beta-depleted transplantation in children. Points from the study as a whole: One year after transplant, T-cell counts and diversity came mostly from newly produced T cells. In some patients, recipient T cells and intrathymic progenitors surviving conditioning explained high day-60 diversity.

Construction of the TCRbeta library involved unique molecular identifiers. TCRdb itself ran the PCR reads through MiXCR, one entry per CDR3 protein. In the table there are some 200,000 distinct CDR3 sequences, about 8.4% of which are singletons. The CDR3 sequence is 14 residues long. V dropped 3 bases and J dropped 0 bases, with 11 bases sitting between them. Germline values: CDR1 DFQATT, CDR2 SNEGSKA (reference sequence). The specimen was PBMCs, mostly from graft donor cells, collected 360 days after TCRalphabeta/CD19-depleted stem cell transplant. The receptor comes from a male patient aged 2-15 years who had a stem cell transplant for acute myeloid leukemia, so the T cells may come from the graft donor. This sequence joins TRBV20-1 and TRBJ1-2; D call uncertain. The CDR3 region has the DNA TGCAGTGCTAGTCTAAGGAGAGCTAACTATGGCTACACCTTC. Residues: CSASLRRANYGYTF.